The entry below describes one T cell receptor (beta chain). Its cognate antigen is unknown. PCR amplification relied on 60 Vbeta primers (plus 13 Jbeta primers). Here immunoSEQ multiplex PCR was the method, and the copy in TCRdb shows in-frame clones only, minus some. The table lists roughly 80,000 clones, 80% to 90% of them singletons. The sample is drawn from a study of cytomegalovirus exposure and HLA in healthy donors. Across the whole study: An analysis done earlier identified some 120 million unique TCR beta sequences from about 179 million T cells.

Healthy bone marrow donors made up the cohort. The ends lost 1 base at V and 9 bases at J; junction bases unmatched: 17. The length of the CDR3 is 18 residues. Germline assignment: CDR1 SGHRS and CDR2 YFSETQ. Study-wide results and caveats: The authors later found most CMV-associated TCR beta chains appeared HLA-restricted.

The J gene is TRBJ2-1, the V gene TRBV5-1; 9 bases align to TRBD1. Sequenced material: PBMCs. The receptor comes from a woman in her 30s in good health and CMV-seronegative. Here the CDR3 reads CASSLFPLRGQGSAEQFF. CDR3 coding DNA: TGCGCCAGCAGCTTGTTTCCTTTAAGGGGACAGGGATCGGCTGAGCAGTTCTTC. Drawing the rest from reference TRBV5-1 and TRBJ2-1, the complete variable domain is KAGVTQTPRYLIKTRGQQVTLSCSPISGHRSVSWYQQTPGQGLQFLFEYFSETQRNKGNFPGRFSGRQFSNSRSEMNVSTLELGDSALYLCASSLFPLRGQGSAEQFFGPGTRLTVL.